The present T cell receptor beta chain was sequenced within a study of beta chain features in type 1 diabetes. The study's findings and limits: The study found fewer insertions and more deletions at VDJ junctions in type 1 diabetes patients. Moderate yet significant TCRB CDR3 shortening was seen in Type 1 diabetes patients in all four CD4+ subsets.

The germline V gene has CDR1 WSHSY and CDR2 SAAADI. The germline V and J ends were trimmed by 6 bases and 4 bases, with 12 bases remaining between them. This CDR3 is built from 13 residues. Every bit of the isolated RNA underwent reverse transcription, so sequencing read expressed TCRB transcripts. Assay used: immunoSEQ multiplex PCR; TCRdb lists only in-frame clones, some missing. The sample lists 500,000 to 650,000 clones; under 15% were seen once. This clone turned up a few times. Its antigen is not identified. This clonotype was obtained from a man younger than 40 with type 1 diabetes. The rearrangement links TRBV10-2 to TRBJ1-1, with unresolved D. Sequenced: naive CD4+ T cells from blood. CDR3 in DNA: TGCGCCAGCAGGTCCGGCAGCCTCACTGAAGCTTTCTTT. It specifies CASRSGSLTEAFF.